The sequence of this T cell receptor (beta chain) was determined in a study of Ad26.COV2.S vaccination and SARS-CoV-2 variants. Study-level findings and limits: It was found that vaccine and placebo recipients had similar non-spike TCR breadth. TCR breadth and depth analyses may have underestimated total T cell responses. Reportedly, spike-specific CD8+ and CD4+ T cell responses achieved substantial breadth once vaccination had taken place.

Unmatched junction bases numbered 18, after V lost 4 bases and J lost 5 bases. This CDR3 has 17 residues. Looked up from germline, CDR1 is SGHRS and CDR2 is YFSETQ. Stated treatment: about 20 received Ad26.COV2.S at low or high dose, single or two shots; five or six received placebo; per-sample allocation not given. All samples were drawn on day 63, counting from the first vaccine or placebo injection. SARS-CoV-2 spike from the Wuhan strain was encoded by the vaccine, an Ad26 vector. The table came from immunoSEQ multiplex PCR; TCRdb's copy has only in-frame clones and leaves some out. The sample contains roughly 700,000 clones, about 89% of which appear only once. For this clone: Its antigen is not known.

This clonotype originated in a person aged 18-65 years who received the Ad26.COV2.S COVID-19 vaccine or a placebo. The input for sequencing was peripheral blood, taken in a trial of Ad26.COV2.S vaccine versus placebo. This chain links TRBV5-1 with TRBJ2-7, with 7 bases matching TRBD1. The CDR3 nucleotides are TGCGCCAGCAGCGCCCAAACAGGGGCCGCTCCCCGAGACGAGCAGTACTTC. This codes for CASSAQTGAAPRDEQYF.